These 31 T cell receptor beta chains originate from one sample sequenced in a study of blood T cell repertoires in COVID-19. Assay: immunoSEQ multiplex PCR; the TCRdb copy retains only in-frame clones and omits some. The data show about 250,000 clones, around 90% seen once. What was sequenced was peripheral blood. The receptors stem from a middle-aged woman who had recovered from COVID-19.

V gene TRBV2 combines with J gene TRBJ2-3; TRBD2 is a possible D gene (6 bases). This CDR3 is 17 amino acids long. V lost 7 bases and J lost 0, with 20 bases in between. Germline V gives CDR1 SNHLY, CDR2 FYNNEI. Here the CDR3 DNA reads TGTGCCAGCAAATGGTTTACTAGCAGAACTAGCACAGATACGCAGTATTTT. Amino acids: CASKWFTSRTSTDTQYF.

The chain recombines TRBV5-1 with TRBJ1-4; D ambiguous. CDR1 and CDR2 from the germline V gene are SGHRS and YFSETQ. The CDR3 is made up of 17 amino acids. V was clipped by 0 bases and J by 2 bases, with 14 bases between them. CDR3 protein: CASSLVLSGGTNEKLFF. The CDR3 region has the DNA TGCGCCAGCAGCTTGGTGCTCTCCGGAGGGACTAATGAAAAACTGTTTTTT.

V and J are TRBV11-2 and TRBJ2-7; TRBD2 matches at 14 bases. The V segment lost 5 bases and the J segment 5 bases; nucleotides outside the gene matches: 2. The germline V gene has CDR1 SGHAT and CDR2 FQNNGV. The CDR3 is made up of 14 amino acids. CDR3 region: CASSGTSGSDEQYF. The CDR3 DNA follows: TGTGCCAGCAGCGGGACTAGCGGGAGTGACGAGCAGTACTTC.

This chain joins TRBV12-3 or TRBV12-4 and TRBJ1-2; perhaps TRBD1 as D (5 bases). CDR3 length: 13 amino acids. The ends were cut back, 6 bases at V and 4 bases at J, with 12 bases in the middle. The CDR3 spells CASSPDRFYGYTF. In DNA, the CDR3 is TGTGCCAGCAGCCCTGACAGATTCTATGGCTACACCTTC.

This CDR3 reads CASSLVPGGDQETQYF. The CDR3 DNA is TGTGCCAGCAGCTTAGTCCCAGGGGGCGACCAAGAGACCCAGTACTTC. The rearrangement joins TRBV7-9 to TRBJ2-5; 8 bases are shared with TRBD1. In germline, CDR1 is SEHNR, CDR2 FQNEAQ (reference sequence). The J segment lost 0 bases and the V segment lost 1 base, leaving 4 bases of the junction unmatched. This CDR3 is 16 amino acids long.

This chain links TRBV4-1 with TRBJ2-7, with TRBD2 matching over 8 bases. With 0 bases clipped from V and 8 bases from J, the junction kept 15 bases outside the gene matches. In germline, CDR1 is MGHRA, CDR2 YSYEKL. CDR3 length equals 17 residues. CDR3 residues: CASSQDSSGTSDYQQYF. DNA of the CDR3: TGCGCCAGCAGCCAAGATTCGTCCGGGACTAGTGATTACCAGCAGTACTTC.

The rearrangement links TRBV6-4 to TRBJ2-1, with TRBD2 identical over 11 bases. This CDR3 has 15 amino acids. Germline CDR1 reads MRHNA; CDR2 reads SNTAGT. J lost 6 bases, V lost 6 bases, and 7 bases had no gene match. The CDR3 region is CASSAGTSGLNEQFF. The CDR3 DNA reads as TGTGCCAGCAGCGCCGGGACTAGCGGTCTCAATGAGCAGTTCTTC.

V gene TRBV13 combines with J gene TRBJ2-5, with 12 bases lining up with TRBD2. V gave up 5 bases and J gave up 0 bases; unmatched junction bases: 4. The germline CDR1 and CDR2 sequences are PRHDT and FYEKMQ (reference sequence). CDR3 length: 16 amino acids. The CDR3 spells CASSPRTSGNQETQYF. The CDR3 DNA reads as TGTGCCAGCAGCCCCCGGACTAGCGGGAACCAAGAGACCCAGTACTTC.

This clone was detected only once. The genes are TRBV12-3 or TRBV12-4 and TRBJ2-5, with D possibly matching TRBD1 (6 bases). Deletions cut 5 bases from V and 1 base from J, with 8 bases between. The CDR3 length is 13 residues. CDR3 region: CASSDRTQETQYF. For the CDR3, the DNA is TGTGCCAGCAGTGACAGGACCCAAGAGACCCAGTACTTC.

The J gene is TRBJ1-2, the V gene TRBV6-5, with 8 bases matching TRBD1. The CDR3 loop spans 14 amino acids. Germline V gene lookup returns CDR1 MNHEY and CDR2 SVGAGI. With V trimmed by 6 bases and J by 0 bases, 3 bases remained unmatched. The CDR3 DNA sequence: TGTGCCAGCAGAAGGACAGGGCCTAACTATGGCTACACCTTC. The encoded protein is CASRRTGPNYGYTF.

The J gene is TRBJ2-1, the V gene TRBV5-4; TRBD2 matches 11 bases. Germline CDR1 SGHNT, CDR2 YYREEE (reference sequence). CDR3 length equals 15 residues. V shed 2 bases, J shed 5 bases, and the junction held 3 bases outside the gene matches. The CDR3 DNA reads as TGTGCCAGCAGCTTAGGGGGACTAGCGGACAATGAGCAGTTCTTC. Residues: CASSLGGLADNEQFF.

The V gene is TRBV14, the J gene TRBJ2-7; 9 bases align to TRBD2. Trimming removed 4 bases from V and 2 bases from J; junction bases left unmatched: 9. The CDR3 extends over 16 amino acids. The V gene's germline CDR1 is SGHDN and CDR2 FVKESK. CDR3 nucleotide sequence: TGTGCCAGCAGCCCAATTTCGTCTAGCGGGACCTACGAGCAGTACTTC. Its protein is CASSPISSSGTYEQYF.

The chain couples TRBV20-1 to TRBJ2-3, with 9 bases that match TRBD2. From germline, CDR1 is DFQATT and CDR2 SNEGSKA (reference sequence). The CDR3 is 17 amino acids. V lost 3 bases and J lost 0; bases outside the gene matches: 10. The CDR3 spells CSASGSIAGASTDTQYF. In DNA form, the CDR3 reads TGCAGTGCTAGTGGTAGTATAGCGGGAGCGAGCACAGATACGCAGTATTTT.

Here the CDR3 reads CASSLVGQGGNYEQYF. The CDR3 nucleotides are TGTGCCAGCAGCTTAGTTGGGCAGGGAGGGAACTACGAGCAGTACTTC. This chain connects TRBV7-2 to TRBJ2-7; 7 nucleotides line up with TRBD2. Germline-derived CDR1 and CDR2 are SGHTA and FQGNSA. Trimming removed 1 base from V and 3 bases from J; junction bases left unmatched: 9. The CDR3 has 16 residues.

Written as DNA, the CDR3 is TGTGCCAGCAGCCGAAGATACATAGCGGGTCGGGCCCAAGAGACCCAGTACTTC. Translated: CASSRRYIAGRAQETQYF. This chain links TRBV7-9 with TRBJ2-5, with 7 bases fitting TRBD2. In germline, CDR1 is SEHNR, CDR2 FQNEAQ (reference sequence). The CDR3 is 18 residues long. The V and J ends lost 5 bases and 1 base, in that order; junction bases with no gene match: 16.

The chain is built from TRBV7-9 and TRBJ1-5; no clear D gene. Trimming removed 0 bases at V and 1 base at J, with 4 bases between. The germline V gene has CDR1 SEHNR and CDR2 FQNEAQ (reference sequence). The CDR3 runs to 14 residues. DNA for the CDR3: TGTGCCAGCAGCTTAGCCGGGAGCAATCAGCCCCAGCATTTT. This gives the protein CASSLAGSNQPQHF.

The chain employs TRBV6-5 and TRBJ1-1; the D gene is possibly TRBD1 (6 bases). The CDR3 runs to 15 residues. Per the germline V gene, CDR1 is MNHEY and CDR2 is SVGAGI. V was cut by 8 bases and J by 1 base, with 17 bases left in between. This CDR3 reads CASLTLGRGNTEAFF. CDR3 nucleotide sequence: TGTGCCAGCCTCACACTGGGCAGGGGGAACACTGAAGCTTTCTTT.

This chain connects TRBV21-1 to TRBJ1-4; the table's D call, TRBD1, has no DNA check behind it. TRBV21-1 is a pseudogene locus. CDR3 length: 17 amino acids. The CDR3 sequence: CASSKVYRGLTNEKLFF. For the CDR3, the DNA is TGTGCCAGCAGCAAAGTGTACAGGGGGCTGACTAATGAAAAACTGTTTTTT.

This chain joins TRBV6-2 or TRBV6-3 and TRBJ2-3; D remains unclear. Trimming removed 4 bases at V and 7 bases at J, with 9 bases between. There are 12 residues in the CDR3. Per germline, CDR1 MNHEY and CDR2 SVGEGT. This chain's CDR3 is CASSSGGHTQYF. Written as DNA, the CDR3 is TGTGCCAGCAGTTCCGGCGGCCATACGCAGTATTTT.

The chain links TRBV7-9 to TRBJ2-1; D is possibly TRBD1 (6 bases). The CDR3 consists of 13 residues. V was shortened by 5 bases and J by 14 bases, with 19 bases between the two germline ends. Germline assignment: CDR1 SEHNR and CDR2 FQNEAQ (reference sequence). In DNA form, the CDR3 reads TGTGCCAGCAGCCTTGTTGGGGGCTCCTCAGAGTTCTTC. Translating it yields CASSLVGGSSEFF.

This chain links TRBV19 with TRBJ2-1; D uncertain. V lost 7 bases and J lost 0, with 13 bases in between. The CDR3 totals 15 residues. The germline gives CDR1 LNHDA, CDR2 SQIVND (reference sequence). CDR3 region: CASIGAADSYNEQFF. The DNA of the CDR3 is TGTGCCAGTATTGGCGCGGCAGACTCCTACAATGAGCAGTTCTTC.

The V call is TRBV5-1, the J call TRBJ2-5; TRBD2 is a possible D gene (5 bases). This CDR3 is 13 amino acids long. Germline lookup yields CDR1 SGHRS and CDR2 YFSETQ. V lost 4 bases and J lost 2, with 9 bases in between. The CDR3 spells CASSAGEQETQYF. The CDR3, as DNA: TGCGCCAGCAGCGCCGGGGAACAAGAGACCCAGTACTTC.

V gene TRBV4-1 combines with J gene TRBJ1-2, with D perhaps matching TRBD1 (6 bases). CDR1 MGHRA and CDR2 YSYEKL come from the germline V gene. The ends were cut back, 4 bases at V and 0 bases at J, with 12 bases in the middle. The CDR3 runs 15 residues. Here the CDR3 DNA reads TGCGCCAGCAGCCTGACAGGCTTAGCTAACTATGGCTACACCTTC. This gives the protein CASSLTGLANYGYTF.

The chain joins TRBV6-5 to TRBJ2-3; 7 bases are shared with TRBD1. Germline V CDR1 and CDR2: MNHEY, SVGAGI. CDR3 length: 12 amino acids. V shed 4 bases, J shed 9 bases, and the junction held 4 bases outside the gene matches. Written as DNA, the CDR3 is TGTGCCAGCAGTTGGGACAGAACGACGCAGTATTTT. This gives the protein CASSWDRTTQYF.

The rearrangement joins TRBV12-3 or TRBV12-4 to TRBJ2-3, with 8 bases matching TRBD2. After removal of 4 bases from V and 12 bases from J, the junction contained 3 bases not matched to a gene. CDR3 length equals 11 residues. In DNA, the CDR3 is TGTGCCAGCAGTTGGACTAGCTCTCAGTATTTT. Translated, it gives CASSWTSSQYF.

This clone was seen only once. The genes are TRBV3-1 (or the pseudogene TRBV3-2) and TRBJ2-2; tentatively, D is TRBD2 (6 bases). CDR1 LGHDT and CDR2 YNNKEL come from the germline V gene (reference sequence). V lost 7 bases and J lost 4, with 16 bases in between. The CDR3 totals 15 residues. This chain's CDR3 is CASTNSLGLTGELFF. DNA of the CDR3: TGTGCCAGCACCAACAGTCTGGGACTCACCGGGGAGCTGTTTTTT.

The chain uses TRBV11-2 and TRBJ2-7; 12 nucleotides align to TRBD2. V lost 0 bases, J lost 6 bases, and 12 bases stayed unmatched. This CDR3 is built from 18 residues. The germline gives CDR1 SGHAT, CDR2 FQNNGV. The CDR3 reads CASSLDRETSGRKVEQYF. CDR3 nucleotide sequence: TGTGCCAGCAGCTTAGATCGGGAGACTAGCGGGAGAAAAGTCGAGCAGTACTTC.

The chain uses TRBV24-1 and TRBJ1-5; D gene uncertain. CDR1 and CDR2 (germline): KGHDR, SFDVKD. This CDR3 contains 16 residues. Trimming pared 0 bases from V and 2 bases from J, leaving 10 bases between. The CDR3: CATSDLEGDGNQPQHF. CDR3 bases: TGTGCCACCAGTGATTTGGAGGGAGATGGCAATCAGCCCCAGCATTTT.

The gene calls are TRBV5-4 and TRBJ2-1; 7 positions agree with TRBD1. The CDR3 spans 16 residues. The junction had 7 bases not matched to a gene; V was cut back by 4 bases and J by 0 bases. CDR1 and CDR2 from the germline V gene are SGHNT and YYREEE (reference sequence). The CDR3 reads CASSRRDSRSYNEQFF. In DNA, the CDR3 is TGTGCCAGCAGCCGAAGGGACAGTCGCTCCTACAATGAGCAGTTCTTC.

The chain uses TRBV28 and TRBJ1-1; D is unclear. This CDR3 spans 11 amino acids. Germline V gene sequence: CDR1 MDHEN, CDR2 SYDVKM. The germline V and J ends were trimmed by 6 bases and 7 bases, with 9 bases remaining between them. The CDR3 sequence is CASRQEGEAFF. The CDR3 bases are TGTGCCAGCAGGCAGGAGGGTGAAGCTTTCTTT.

Notes on this clone: Other DNA sequences in this specimen translate into the identical CDR3. The chain recombines TRBV29-1 with TRBJ1-2; D is undetermined. CDR1 is SQVTM and CDR2 is ANQGSEA in the germline V gene. The CDR3 covers 12 residues. V was shortened by 4 bases and J by 3 bases, with 9 bases between the two germline ends. The CDR3, as DNA: TGCAGCGTTGGGGAGGGCGACTATGGCTACACCTTC. It encodes CSVGEGDYGYTF. Using reference TRBV29-1 and TRBJ1-2 for the parts outside the CDR3, the full variable domain is SAVISQKPSRDICQRGTSLTIQCQVDSQVTMMFWYRQQPGQSLTLIATANQGSEATYESGFVIDKFPISRPNLTFSTLTVSNMSPEDSSIYLCSVGEGDYGYTFGSGTRLTVV.